These 25 T cell receptor beta chains came from one sample sequenced in a study of cytomegalovirus exposure and HLA in healthy donors. The PCR used 60 Vbeta and 13 Jbeta primers. Clones were sequenced by immunoSEQ multiplex PCR, and TCRdb holds only the in-frame ones, with some missing. The repertoire holds about 85,000 clones, with roughly 80% as singletons. The specimen was PBMCs. Every receptor here comes from a boy aged 5-17 years in good health and CMV-seronegative.

The rearrangement links TRBV19 to TRBJ2-7; D might be TRBD2 (5 bases). The V gene's germline CDR1 is LNHDA and CDR2 SQIVND (reference sequence). There are 13 residues in the CDR3. With 1 base removed from V and 5 bases from J, the gap between germline ends came to 9 bases. The CDR3 protein is CASSIVGGNEQYF. DNA of the CDR3: TGTGCCAGTAGTATAGTAGGAGGAAACGAGCAGTACTTC.

The genes are TRBV6-6 and TRBJ2-5; D may be TRBD2 (5 bases). Looked up from germline, CDR1 is MNHNY and CDR2 is SVGAGI (reference sequence). This CDR3 comprises 14 residues. The V end was cut by 6 bases, the J end by 0 bases, with 11 bases between. The CDR3 DNA follows: TGTGCCAGCAGCGCCCGGGGATACCAAGAGACCCAGTACTTC. It specifies CASSARGYQETQYF.

This clone was seen only once. The rearrangement uses TRBV19 and TRBJ2-6; D perhaps matches TRBD1 (6 bases). V was shortened by 7 bases and J by 0 bases, with 13 bases between the two germline ends. The length of the CDR3 is 16 residues. CDR1 and CDR2 (germline): LNHDA, SQIVND (reference sequence). CDR3 nucleotide sequence: TGTGCCAGTAAGGACAGCCACTACTCTGGGGCCAACGTCCTGACTTTC. This translates into CASKDSHYSGANVLTF.

This chain uses TRBV4-1 with TRBJ2-3; a possible D gene is TRBD1 (6 bases). Trimming cost V 1 base and J 4 bases, with 9 bases left between them. Germline assignment: CDR1 MGHRA and CDR2 YSYEKL. The length of the CDR3 is 14 residues. CDR3 amino acids: CASSQVQGSDTQYF. For the CDR3, the DNA is TGCGCCAGCAGCCAAGTCCAGGGGTCAGATACGCAGTATTTT.

The chain carries TRBV4-1 and TRBJ1-2; TRBD1 matches 8 bases. The germline CDR1 and CDR2 sequences are MGHRA and YSYEKL. The J segment lost 0 bases and the V segment lost 5 bases, leaving 5 bases of the junction unmatched. CDR3 length: 15 residues. Here the CDR3 reads CASSGGDRSNYGYTF. The CDR3 nucleotides are TGCGCCAGCAGCGGAGGGGACAGGTCTAACTATGGCTACACCTTC.

The table lists this clone with a few counts. The V gene is TRBV13, the J gene TRBJ1-6; 9 nucleotides match TRBD1. The CDR3 is made up of 14 amino acids. Germline lookup yields CDR1 PRHDT and CDR2 FYEKMQ (reference sequence). J was trimmed by 9 bases and V by 5 bases; bases with no gene match: 5. This chain's CDR3 is CASSPRTGVSPLHF. CDR3 DNA: TGTGCCAGCAGCCCGCGGACAGGGGTTTCACCCCTCCACTTT.

The CDR3 reads CASSALLNTEAFF. The CDR3 coding sequence is TGTGCCAGCAGTGCCCTCCTGAACACTGAAGCTTTCTTT. The gene calls are TRBV6-1 and TRBJ1-1; D ambiguous. This CDR3 is built from 13 residues. Trimming took off 4 bases at V and 0 bases at J, with 6 bases between the two ends. In germline, CDR1 is MNHNS, CDR2 SASEGT.

The gene calls are TRBV27 and TRBJ2-7; 10 nucleotides agree with TRBD1. The CDR3 is made up of 14 amino acids. CDR1 and CDR2 (germline): MNHEY, SMNVEV (reference sequence). V lost 3 bases, J lost 6 bases, and 5 bases stayed unmatched. The CDR3 loop reads CASSFGDRGSEQYF. CDR3 bases: TGTGCCAGCAGTTTCGGGGACAGGGGAAGCGAGCAGTACTTC.

This chain uses TRBV9 with TRBJ2-1, with D perhaps TRBD2 (6 bases). The CDR3 contains 15 residues. CDR1 and CDR2 (germline): SGDLS, YYNGEE. V lost 1 base and J 3 bases, leaving 11 bases between the germline ends. CDR3 nucleotides: TGTGCCAGCAGCGTATCCGGGGGTCACTACAATGAGCAGTTCTTC. Protein: CASSVSGGHYNEQFF.

The gene calls are TRBV7-9 and TRBJ2-5, with TRBD1 identical over 7 bases. CDR3 length: 15 residues. Looked up from germline, CDR1 is SEHNR and CDR2 is FQNEAQ (reference sequence). V lost 4 bases, J lost 0 bases, and 5 bases stayed unmatched. CDR3 sequence reads: CASSSIGTDQETQYF. The CDR3 DNA reads TGTGCCAGCAGCTCCATCGGGACAGACCAAGAGACCCAGTACTTC.

The V and J genes are TRBV7-2 and TRBJ2-4, with D possibly matching TRBD2 (5 bases). Germline CDR1 SGHTA, CDR2 FQGNSA. Trimming pared 1 base from V and 0 bases from J, leaving 10 bases between. This CDR3 spans 16 amino acids. The CDR3, as DNA: TGTGCCAGCAGCTTAGAAGTAGGACTAGCCAAAAACATTCAGTACTTC. This gives the protein CASSLEVGLAKNIQYF.

The CDR3 here is CASRTGQENTIYF. CDR3 coding DNA: TGTGCCAGCAGAACGGGACAGGAAAACACCATATATTTT. The chain combines TRBV28 with TRBJ1-3, with 8 positions matching TRBD1. The CDR3 is made up of 13 amino acids. V shed 6 bases and J 6 bases; nucleotides not matched to a gene: 4. Germline CDR1 and CDR2: MDHEN and SYDVKM.

The chain couples TRBV5-6 to TRBJ2-7; 7 nucleotides line up with TRBD2. Trimming removed 4 bases from V and 2 bases from J; junction bases left unmatched: 6. The CDR3 consists of 14 residues. The germline CDR1 and CDR2 sequences are SGHDT and YYEEEE. CDR3 residues: CASSRSGAPYEQYF. CDR3 sequence (DNA): TGTGCCAGCAGCCGCAGCGGGGCCCCCTACGAGCAGTACTTC.

The chain carries TRBV27 and TRBJ2-7; maybe TRBD1 (6 bases). Trimming took off 5 bases at V and 1 base at J, with 9 bases between the two ends. The CDR3 consists of 13 residues. Germline CDR1 reads MNHEY; CDR2 reads SMNVEV (reference sequence). DNA for the CDR3: TGTGCCAGCAGTCCAACAGGGTCCTACGAGCAGTACTTC. It yields the protein CASSPTGSYEQYF.

CDR3 in amino acids: CASSLVGGEQPQHF. In DNA form, the CDR3 reads TGTGCCAGCAGCTTAGTAGGGGGGGAACAGCCCCAGCATTTT. The rearrangement links TRBV7-9 to TRBJ1-5, with D tentatively TRBD1 (6 bases). In germline, CDR1 is SEHNR, CDR2 FQNEAQ (reference sequence). V gave up 1 base and J gave up 7 bases, with 11 bases separating them. The CDR3 has 14 residues.

The chain is built from TRBV6-5 and TRBJ2-3; 9 nucleotides agree with TRBD2. The V gene's germline CDR1 is MNHEY and CDR2 SVGAGI. V trimming: 2 bases; J trimming: 3 bases; junction bases outside the gene matches: 6. CDR3 size: 16 residues. The CDR3 is CASSYRSGGPTDTQYF. The CDR3 DNA reads as TGTGCCAGCAGTTACAGGAGCGGGGGGCCAACAGATACGCAGTATTTT.

This clone was seen a handful of times. V is TRBV7-2 and J is TRBJ2-5; tentatively, D is TRBD2 (6 bases). V gave up 7 bases and J gave up 1 base, with 16 bases separating them. CDR3 length: 15 amino acids. In germline, CDR1 is SGHTA, CDR2 FQGNSA. The CDR3 nucleotides are TGTGCCAGCATCCCTGCACCCGGGGGCCAAGAGACCCAGTACTTC. It is translated as CASIPAPGGQETQYF.

The genes are TRBV7-2 and TRBJ1-4, with D uncertain. Germline-derived CDR1 and CDR2 are SGHTA and FQGNSA. V was clipped by 0 bases and J by 8 bases, with 7 bases between them. The CDR3 sequence is 13 residues long. This CDR3 reads CASSLAGGEKLFF. The CDR3 DNA reads TGTGCCAGCAGCTTAGCCGGAGGGGAAAAACTGTTTTTT.

This clone was seen a few times. The V and J genes are TRBV4-3 and TRBJ2-7; TRBD2 agrees at 10 bases. Trimming removed 0 bases from V and 4 bases from J; junction bases left unmatched: 3. The CDR3 is made up of 15 amino acids. Germline lookup yields CDR1 LGHNA and CDR2 YSLEER. The chain's CDR3 is CASSQDVAGGYEQYF. In DNA form, the CDR3 reads TGCGCCAGCAGCCAAGATGTAGCGGGAGGATACGAGCAGTACTTC.

The J gene is TRBJ1-5, the V gene TRBV4-2, with unresolved D. V lost 0 bases and J lost 4, with 10 bases in between. The CDR3 is made up of 15 amino acids. Looked up from germline, CDR1 is LGHNA and CDR2 is YNFKEQ. The CDR3 sequence: CASSQDLTGNQPQHF. In DNA form, the CDR3 reads TGTGCCAGCAGCCAAGATTTGACGGGAAATCAGCCCCAGCATTTT.

This rearrangement joins TRBV19 to TRBJ1-5; 7 bases map to TRBD1. Germline assignment: CDR1 LNHDA and CDR2 SQIVND (reference sequence). The CDR3 sequence is 13 residues long. Trimming took 5 bases from V and 5 from J; bases not matched to a gene: 3. CDR3 amino acids: CASSATGHQPQHF. CDR3 nucleotides: TGTGCCAGTAGTGCGACAGGGCATCAGCCCCAGCATTTT.

This clone was observed a single time. The V and J genes are TRBV5-1 and TRBJ1-4, with TRBD1 matching 7 bases. Germline trimming cut 2 bases from V and 8 bases from J; bases unmatched to any gene: 9. The CDR3 loop spans 15 amino acids. Germline V lookup: CDR1 SGHRS, CDR2 YFSETQ. In nucleotides, the CDR3 is TGCGCCAGCAGCTTACGGGACAGTGGGGGGGAAAAACTGTTTTTT. This gives the protein CASSLRDSGGEKLFF.

J is TRBJ2-5 and V is TRBV27; D is ambiguous. The DNA end favors TRBJ2-7, so the J call may be wrong. CDR1 MNHEY and CDR2 SMNVEV come from the germline V gene (reference sequence). There are 13 residues in the CDR3. The chain's CDR3 is CASSLSQSYEQYF. CDR3 sequence (DNA): TGTGCCAGCAGTTTATCACAGAGTTACGAGCAGTACTTC.

This rearrangement joins TRBV10-3 to TRBJ2-3; a weak D match, TRBD1 (7 bases). The CDR3 loop spans 14 amino acids. In germline, CDR1 is ENHRY, CDR2 SYGVKD. With 6 bases removed from V and 1 base from J, the gap between germline ends came to 11 bases. CDR3 region: CAISPRGGTDTQYF. The CDR3 DNA is TGTGCCATCAGCCCCAGGGGGGGCACAGATACGCAGTATTTT.

This chain connects TRBV5-1 to TRBJ1-5, with D uncertain. This CDR3 contains 13 residues. Germline V gives CDR1 SGHRS, CDR2 YFSETQ. V was pared by 1 base and J by 5 bases, with 7 bases between. The CDR3 nucleotides read TGCGCCAGCAGCTTGAAGACTGATCAGCCCCAGCATTTT. It specifies CASSLKTDQPQHF.